Below, one TCR beta chain is given with its context. Profiled with immunoSEQ multiplex PCR; TCRdb holds only in-frame clones, not every one. This table holds about 130,000 clones, around 90% found once. V trimming: 4 bases; J trimming: 6 bases; junction bases outside the gene matches: 6. Germline lookup yields CDR1 SGHRS and CDR2 YFSETQ. CDR3 length equals 14 residues. This sample stems from a study of cytomegalovirus exposure and HLA in healthy donors. The genes are TRBV5-1 and TRBJ2-3, with TRBD1 identical over 9 bases. The sequencing sample was made of PBMCs. This receptor was obtained from a woman aged 25 to 39 in good health and CMV-seropositive. This CDR3 is CASSRTGAYDTQYF. CDR3 nucleotides: TGCGCCAGCAGCAGGACAGGGGCCTATGATACGCAGTATTTT.